Following are 5 T cell receptor beta chains from one sample sequenced in a study of cytomegalovirus exposure and HLA in healthy donors. PCR was performed using 60 Vbeta and 13 Jbeta primers. Clones were sequenced by immunoSEQ multiplex PCR, and TCRdb holds only the in-frame ones, with some missing. The table shows over 40,000 clones, with roughly 87% occurring only once. Source material: PBMCs. Source of these receptors: a woman in her thirties or forties in good health and CMV-seropositive.

This clone was detected only once. At the DNA level, this CDR3 is encoded by other sequences in the same sample as well. The J gene is TRBJ2-7, the V gene TRBV7-2; 8 positions match TRBD2. Looked up from germline, CDR1 is SGHTA and CDR2 is FQGNSA. The CDR3 loop spans 15 amino acids. V shed 1 base and J 4 bases; nucleotides not matched to a gene: 6. CDR3 nucleotide sequence: TGTGCCAGCAGCTTAGGAGTGACGGGAGGGTACGAGCAGTACTTC. As protein: CASSLGVTGGYEQYF.

The V gene is TRBV7-9, the J gene TRBJ2-1; 12 positions match TRBD2. With 4 bases clipped from V and 8 bases from J, the junction kept 15 bases outside the gene matches. Germline CDR1 SEHNR, CDR2 FQNEAQ (reference sequence). This CDR3 comprises 18 residues. The CDR3 here is CASSSPNIALAGGDEQFF. CDR3 nucleotides: TGTGCCAGCAGCTCCCCAAATATCGCGCTAGCGGGAGGGGATGAGCAGTTCTTC.

This chain links TRBV19 with TRBJ1-5; 9 nucleotides line up with TRBD1. The germline CDR1 and CDR2 sequences are LNHDA and SQIVND (reference sequence). The CDR3 runs to 15 residues. The V and J ends lost 4 bases and 7 bases, in that order; junction bases with no gene match: 8. The DNA of the CDR3 is TGTGCCAGTAGTAGGGGACAGGGAGTGAGGCAGCCCCAGCATTTT. This encodes CASSRGQGVRQPQHF.

This clone appeared a few times. The chain employs TRBV6-4 and TRBJ2-1, with TRBD2 identical over 9 bases. CDR3 length: 15 amino acids. Trimming at V came to 3 bases and at J to 8 bases, leaving 8 bases not matched to a gene. The germline V gene has CDR1 MRHNA and CDR2 SNTAGT. The CDR3 bases are TGTGCCAGCAGTGAATTCGCGGGAGGGCCCTATGAGCAGTTCTTC. Amino acid sequence: CASSEFAGGPYEQFF.

The V gene is TRBV2, the J gene TRBJ2-5; a weak D match, TRBD2 (7 bases). CDR1 SNHLY and CDR2 FYNNEI come from the germline V gene. The germline V and J ends were trimmed by 5 bases and 1 base, with 14 bases remaining between them. This CDR3 comprises 15 residues. CDR3 DNA: TGTGCCAGCAGTAAGGGAGGGGGAGCCCAAGAGACCCAGTACTTC. Amino acid sequence: CASSKGGGAQETQYF.